One and the same sample provided the 8 T cell receptor beta chains below, sequenced in a study of cytomegalovirus exposure and HLA in healthy donors. The assay was immunoSEQ multiplex PCR, and TCRdb's table has in-frame clones only and misses some. The table shows 120,000 to 150,000 clones, with roughly 87% occurring only once. Sequenced material: PBMCs. These receptors were collected from a man aged 18 to 29 in good health and CMV-seropositive.

This chain links TRBV19 with TRBJ2-5; weak D call: TRBD2 (6 bases). Trimming took off 3 bases at V and 2 bases at J, with 10 bases between the two ends. The CDR3 covers 14 residues. The germline V gene has CDR1 LNHDA and CDR2 SQIVND (reference sequence). The CDR3 loop reads CASSMRGLQETQYF. The CDR3 DNA reads as TGTGCCAGTAGTATGAGGGGACTGCAAGAGACCCAGTACTTC.

The V call is TRBV6-1, the J call TRBJ2-1, with TRBD2 matching 8 bases. V gave up 4 bases and J gave up 1 base; unmatched junction bases: 6. This CDR3 comprises 16 residues. CDR1 is MNHNS, CDR2 SASEGT, per germline. The CDR3 sequence: CASSGERGRSYNEQFF. The CDR3 nucleotides read TGTGCCAGCAGTGGAGAGCGGGGGAGGTCCTACAATGAGCAGTTCTTC.

The chain joins TRBV15 to TRBJ2-1; 9 positions match TRBD1. With 3 bases clipped from V and 6 bases from J, the junction kept 9 bases outside the gene matches. CDR3 size: 16 residues. Germline V lookup: CDR1 LNHNV, CDR2 YYDKDF (reference sequence). Here the CDR3 DNA reads TGTGCCACCAGCAGCAAGGGACAGGGAAGATCCAATGAGCAGTTCTTC. This gives the protein CATSSKGQGRSNEQFF.

The chain couples TRBV19 to TRBJ1-2; tentatively, D is TRBD1 (6 bases). This CDR3 has 15 residues. V lost 6 bases and J 5 bases, leaving 19 bases between the germline ends. Germline values: CDR1 LNHDA, CDR2 SQIVND (reference sequence). CDR3 DNA: TGTGCCAGTAGGGATACTACAGGGTTCAGGTATGGCTACACCTTC. It yields the protein CASRDTTGFRYGYTF.

The chain joins TRBV28 to TRBJ1-5, with TRBD1 matching over 11 bases. Unmatched junction bases numbered 3, after V lost 8 bases and J lost 6 bases. The germline V gene encodes CDR1 MDHEN and CDR2 SYDVKM. The CDR3 is made up of 13 amino acids. The CDR3 is CASLGQGAQPQHF. The CDR3 DNA follows: TGTGCCAGCCTCGGACAGGGGGCTCAGCCCCAGCATTTT. Full variable domain (missing parts from reference TRBV28 and TRBJ1-5): DVKVTQSSRYLVKRTGEKVFLECVQDMDHENMFWYRQDPGLGLRLIYFSYDVKMKEKGDIPEGYSVSREKKERFSLILESASTNQTSMYLCASLGQGAQPQHFGDGTRLSIL.

This chain connects TRBV6-1 to TRBJ1-2; D is perhaps TRBD1 (5 bases). V lost 6 bases and J lost 4, with 9 bases in between. CDR1 and CDR2 (germline): MNHNS, SASEGT. CDR3 length equals 12 residues. The CDR3 nucleotides are TGTGCCAGCAGGACAGTCCTCTATGGCTACACCTTC. Its protein is CASRTVLYGYTF.

J is TRBJ2-7 and V is TRBV27, with 11 bases identical to TRBD2. This CDR3 is built from 14 residues. Germline loops: CDR1 MNHEY, CDR2 SMNVEV (reference sequence). Losses at the gene ends were 6 bases for V and 4 bases for J; bases not matched to a gene: 5. As DNA, the CDR3 is TGTGCCAGCAGGGGGCTAGCGGGAGGATACGAGCAGTACTTC. It yields the protein CASRGLAGGYEQYF.

V and J are TRBV5-6 and TRBJ1-4; D is ambiguous. Germline V gives CDR1 SGHDT, CDR2 YYEEEE. Trimming stripped 4 bases from V and 10 bases from J, with 11 bases between. The CDR3 contains 12 residues. This CDR3 is CASSLNTGKLFF. CDR3 nucleotide sequence: TGTGCCAGCAGCCTGAACACGGGAAAACTGTTTTTT.